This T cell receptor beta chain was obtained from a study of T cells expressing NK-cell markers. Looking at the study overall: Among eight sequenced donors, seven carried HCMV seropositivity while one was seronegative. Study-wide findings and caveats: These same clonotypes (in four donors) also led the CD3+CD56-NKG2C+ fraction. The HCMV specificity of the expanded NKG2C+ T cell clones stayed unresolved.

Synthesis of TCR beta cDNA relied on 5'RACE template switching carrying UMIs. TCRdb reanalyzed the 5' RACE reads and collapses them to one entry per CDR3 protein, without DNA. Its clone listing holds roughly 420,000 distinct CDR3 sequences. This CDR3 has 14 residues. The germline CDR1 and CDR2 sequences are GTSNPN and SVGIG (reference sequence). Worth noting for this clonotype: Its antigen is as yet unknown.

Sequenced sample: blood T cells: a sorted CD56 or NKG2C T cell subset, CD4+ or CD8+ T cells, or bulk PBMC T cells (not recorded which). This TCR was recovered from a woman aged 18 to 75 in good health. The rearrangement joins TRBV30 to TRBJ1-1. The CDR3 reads CAWSGVRTDTEAFF.